The rows below give T cell receptor beta chains drawn from one sample of a study of T cells in Graves' hyperthyroidism and ophthalmopathy. TCRdb reprocessed the multiplex PCR reads with MiXCR, giving one entry per CDR3 protein. The sample carries 300,000 to 350,000 distinct CDR3 sequences, 18% recorded once. The sequenced material came from blood. These receptors were obtained from a woman in her fifties or sixties with Graves' hyperthyroidism. Each CDR3 is given with its conserved first and last residue. Fields, in order: CDR3 DNA, CDR3 protein, clone size, J gene, V gene, D gene. The D gene is left open where the match is weak. Clone sizes are given selectively: once, few, many, or a class where the clone is expanded.

CDR3nt: TGTGCCAGCAGTCCTCCTAGCGGGAGGCCGCACACCGGGGAGCTGTTTTTT
CDR3aa: CASSPPSGRPHTGELFF
abundance: few
j_gene: TRBJ2-2
v_gene: TRBV28
d_gene: TRBD2

CDR3nt: TGCAGTGCTAGAGATCAGGACTCACTTTCCTACGAGCAGTACTTC
CDR3aa: CSARDQDSLSYEQYF
abundance: .
j_gene: TRBJ2-7
v_gene: TRBV20-1
d_gene: .

CDR3nt: TGTGCCAGCAGTTCTCCTAGCGGGAGGGCCCGGGAGACCCAGTACTTC
CDR3aa: CASSSPSGRARETQYF
abundance: many
j_gene: TRBJ2-5
v_gene: TRBV28
d_gene: TRBD2

CDR3nt: TGCAGCGTTGAAGAGGGTACAGGAGGCGGGCGTTATGGCTACACCTTC
CDR3aa: CSVEEGTGGGRYGYTF
abundance: few
j_gene: TRBJ1-2
v_gene: TRBV29-1
d_gene: .

CDR3nt: TGCGCCAGCAGCACGGGACAGGGGGTTGATGGCTACACCTTC
CDR3aa: CASSTGQGVDGYTF
abundance: many
j_gene: TRBJ1-2
v_gene: TRBV5-1
d_gene: TRBD1

CDR3nt: TGTGCCAGCAGCCAAGATCGACGAATCCAAGAGACCCAGTACTTC
CDR3aa: CASSQDRRIQETQYF
abundance: .
j_gene: TRBJ2-5
v_gene: TRBV3-1
d_gene: .

CDR3nt: TGTGCCAGCAGCACCCTTCTCCTCCGGGATAATGAAAAACTGTTTTTT
CDR3aa: CASSTLLLRDNEKLFF
abundance: few
j_gene: TRBJ1-4
v_gene: TRBV5-6
d_gene: .

CDR3nt: TGTGCCAGCAGTTACGCGGGACAGTTCTACGAGCAGTACTTC
CDR3aa: CASSYAGQFYEQYF
abundance: .
j_gene: TRBJ2-7
v_gene: TRBV6-1
d_gene: .

CDR3nt: TGTGCCAGCAGCCCACCGGAGGGCTTCGGAGCTTTCTTT
CDR3aa: CASSPPEGFGAFF
abundance: .
j_gene: TRBJ1-1
v_gene: TRBV6-1
d_gene: .

CDR3nt: TGCAGTGCAAGGACAGGGGGCCGGACTGAAGCTTTCTTT
CDR3aa: CSARTGGRTEAFF
abundance: .
j_gene: TRBJ1-1
v_gene: TRBV20-1
d_gene: TRBD1

CDR3nt: TGTGCCAGTAGTGGAGATTACAGGAATCCTAATGAAAAACTGTTTTTT
CDR3aa: CASSGDYRNPNEKLFF
abundance: .
j_gene: TRBJ1-4
v_gene: TRBV19
d_gene: .

CDR3nt: TGCGCCAGCAGCCTCTTTGGGGGGTTGAGGGACACTGAAGCTTTCTTT
CDR3aa: CASSLFGGLRDTEAFF
abundance: few
j_gene: TRBJ1-1
v_gene: TRBV4-1
d_gene: .

CDR3nt: TGTGCCAGCAGTGAAAGCAGGGTGACTGAAGCTTTCTTT
CDR3aa: CASSESRVTEAFF
abundance: many
j_gene: TRBJ1-1
v_gene: TRBV6-1
d_gene: .

CDR3nt: TGCGCCAGCAGCCCCTTAATAGCGGGAGTGGGAAAGACCCAGTACTTC
CDR3aa: CASSPLIAGVGKTQYF
abundance: .
j_gene: TRBJ2-5
v_gene: TRBV4-1
d_gene: TRBD2

CDR3nt: TGCGCCAGCAGCCAGGGGCTAGCGGGAACGTACAATGAGCAGTTCTTC
CDR3aa: CASSQGLAGTYNEQFF
abundance: few
j_gene: TRBJ2-1
v_gene: TRBV4-1
d_gene: TRBD2

CDR3nt: TGTGCCAGCAGTGAATCCGCAGGGGATCAGCCCCAGCATTTT
CDR3aa: CASSESAGDQPQHF
abundance: many
j_gene: TRBJ1-5
v_gene: TRBV2
d_gene: .